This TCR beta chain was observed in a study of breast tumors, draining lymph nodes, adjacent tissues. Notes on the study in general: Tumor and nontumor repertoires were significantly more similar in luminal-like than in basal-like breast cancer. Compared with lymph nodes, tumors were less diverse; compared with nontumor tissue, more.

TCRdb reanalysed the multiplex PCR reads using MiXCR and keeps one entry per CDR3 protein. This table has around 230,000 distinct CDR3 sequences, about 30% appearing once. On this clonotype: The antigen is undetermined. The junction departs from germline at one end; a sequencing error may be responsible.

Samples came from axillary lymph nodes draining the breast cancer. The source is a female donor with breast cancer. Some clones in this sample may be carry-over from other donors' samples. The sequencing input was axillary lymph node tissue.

In DNA, the CDR3 is TGCAATGCTAGAGGACAGGGCGGGTTAGATGAAAAACTGTTTTTT. Residues: CNARGQGGLDEKLFF. The chain combines TRBV20-1 with TRBJ1-4; TRBD1 matches 8 bases. This CDR3 has 15 residues. Looked up from germline, CDR1 is DFQATT and CDR2 is SNEGSKA (reference sequence).